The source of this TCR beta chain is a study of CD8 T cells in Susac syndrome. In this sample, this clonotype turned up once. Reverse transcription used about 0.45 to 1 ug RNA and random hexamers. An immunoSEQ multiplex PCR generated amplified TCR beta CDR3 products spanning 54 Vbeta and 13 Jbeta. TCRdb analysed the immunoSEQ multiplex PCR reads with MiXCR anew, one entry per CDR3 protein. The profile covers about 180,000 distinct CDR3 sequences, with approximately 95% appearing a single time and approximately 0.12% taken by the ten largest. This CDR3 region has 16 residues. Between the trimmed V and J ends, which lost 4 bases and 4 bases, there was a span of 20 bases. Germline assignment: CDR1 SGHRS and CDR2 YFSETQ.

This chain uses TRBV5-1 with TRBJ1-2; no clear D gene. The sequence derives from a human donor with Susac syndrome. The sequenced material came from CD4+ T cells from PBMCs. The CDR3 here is CASSPDLGRGSYGYTF. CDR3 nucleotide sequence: TGCGCCAGCAGCCCCGACCTTGGCAGAGGAAGCTATGGCTACACCTTC.